The rows below give T cell receptor beta chains drawn from one sample of a study of CD8 T cells in Susac syndrome. TCRdb called the immunoSEQ multiplex PCR reads again in MiXCR, with one record for every CDR3 protein. The sample lists 200,000 or so distinct CDR3 sequences; 95% were seen once. Material: CD8+ T cells from PBMCs. These receptors all stem from a human donor with Susac syndrome. CDR3s include the opening cysteine and the closing phenylalanine or tryptophan. The order of the fields is J gene, clone size, D gene, V gene, CDR3 DNA, CDR3 protein. A D gene is named only where the DNA matches it firmly. Expanded clones are given a class, and other clones once, few, many or no size at all.

J gene: TRBJ2-1; clone size: .; D gene: TRBD2; V gene: TRBV11-2; CDR3 DNA: TGTGCCAGCAGCTTTGTCGAGCGGGAGGGCCTCATCGGTGAGCAGTTCTTC; CDR3 protein: CASSFVEREGLIGEQFF
J gene: TRBJ1-2; clone size: .; D gene: TRBD1; V gene: TRBV6-5; CDR3 DNA: TGTGCCAGCAGTTACTCGACAGGGGAGTACGTCTATGGCTACACCTTC; CDR3 protein: CASSYSTGEYVYGYTF
J gene: TRBJ1-1; clone size: .; D gene: .; V gene: TRBV11-2; CDR3 DNA: TGTGCCAGCAACAAAGGGCCCCTAGAGGAAGCTTTCTTT; CDR3 protein: CASNKGPLEEAFF
J gene: TRBJ1-1; clone size: .; D gene: .; V gene: TRBV12-3/TRBV12-4; CDR3 DNA: TGTGCCAGCAGTTTAGAGAAATTCACTGAAGCTTTCTTT; CDR3 protein: CASSLEKFTEAFF
J gene: TRBJ1-1; clone size: .; D gene: .; V gene: TRBV27; CDR3 DNA: TGTGCCAGCAGTTTAAATTCATTGACTGAAGCTTTCTTT; CDR3 protein: CASSLNSLTEAFF
J gene: TRBJ2-3; clone size: .; D gene: .; V gene: TRBV24-1; CDR3 DNA: TGTGCCACCAGTGATTTGAACAGCAATACGCAGTATTTT; CDR3 protein: CATSDLNSNTQYF
J gene: TRBJ2-1; clone size: .; D gene: .; V gene: TRBV20-1; CDR3 DNA: TGCAGTGCTAGTAAGCGGTTCTTC; CDR3 protein: CSASKRFF
J gene: TRBJ1-5; clone size: .; D gene: TRBD1; V gene: TRBV19; CDR3 DNA: TGTGCCAGTATCGGACAGGTTAGCAATCAGCCCCAGCATTTT; CDR3 protein: CASIGQVSNQPQHF
J gene: TRBJ1-5; clone size: .; D gene: .; V gene: TRBV30; CDR3 DNA: TGTGCCTGGGCCTTGGGGAGGGTGAGCAATCAGCCCCAGCATTTT; CDR3 protein: CAWALGRVSNQPQHF
J gene: TRBJ1-2; clone size: .; D gene: .; V gene: TRBV19; CDR3 DNA: TGTGCCAGTAAAGGACCGCGCATCTATGGCTACACCTTC; CDR3 protein: CASKGPRIYGYTF
J gene: TRBJ1-1; clone size: .; D gene: .; V gene: TRBV12-3/TRBV12-4; CDR3 DNA: TGTGCCAGCAGTTTAGGCAGTGAAGCTTTCTTT; CDR3 protein: CASSLGSEAFF
J gene: TRBJ2-1; clone size: .; D gene: TRBD2; V gene: TRBV3-1; CDR3 DNA: TGTGCCAGCAGCCAGGGTACTAGCGGGAGGACTGAGCAGTTCTTC; CDR3 protein: CASSQGTSGRTEQFF
J gene: TRBJ2-7; clone size: .; D gene: TRBD1; V gene: TRBV12-3/TRBV12-4; CDR3 DNA: TGTGCCAGCAGTTTTTCCAGGACAGGATTATACGAGCAGTACTTC; CDR3 protein: CASSFSRTGLYEQYF
J gene: TRBJ1-1; clone size: .; D gene: .; V gene: TRBV5-8; CDR3 DNA: TGTGCCAGCAGCACGGACCGTTTCTTT; CDR3 protein: CASSTDRFF
J gene: TRBJ1-5; clone size: .; D gene: .; V gene: TRBV27; CDR3 DNA: TGTGCCAGCAGTTTATCGGGGACAAGCAATCAGCCCCAGCATTTT; CDR3 protein: CASSLSGTSNQPQHF
J gene: TRBJ1-5; clone size: .; D gene: TRBD1; V gene: TRBV19; CDR3 DNA: TGTGCCAGTAGTATGGTGGGACAGGGTTATCAGCCCCAGCATTTT; CDR3 protein: CASSMVGQGYQPQHF
J gene: TRBJ2-7; clone size: .; D gene: .; V gene: TRBV5-1; CDR3 DNA: TGCGCCAGCAGCTTGGCCTTGGACAGCAACTACGAGCAGTACTTC; CDR3 protein: CASSLALDSNYEQYF
J gene: TRBJ2-5; clone size: once; D gene: TRBD2; V gene: TRBV11-2; CDR3 DNA: TGTGCCAGCAGCCTTATCAAGACTAGCGGGACACAAGAGACCCAGTACTTC; CDR3 protein: CASSLIKTSGTQETQYF
J gene: TRBJ1-1; clone size: .; D gene: .; V gene: TRBV11-2; CDR3 DNA: TGTGCCAGCAGCCGGAATGGGAACACTGAAGCTTTCTTT; CDR3 protein: CASSRNGNTEAFF
J gene: TRBJ2-3; clone size: .; D gene: TRBD2; V gene: TRBV9; CDR3 DNA: TGTGCCAGCAGCGAGAGCGGGGGGTCTGGAGATACGCAGTATTTT; CDR3 protein: CASSESGGSGDTQYF